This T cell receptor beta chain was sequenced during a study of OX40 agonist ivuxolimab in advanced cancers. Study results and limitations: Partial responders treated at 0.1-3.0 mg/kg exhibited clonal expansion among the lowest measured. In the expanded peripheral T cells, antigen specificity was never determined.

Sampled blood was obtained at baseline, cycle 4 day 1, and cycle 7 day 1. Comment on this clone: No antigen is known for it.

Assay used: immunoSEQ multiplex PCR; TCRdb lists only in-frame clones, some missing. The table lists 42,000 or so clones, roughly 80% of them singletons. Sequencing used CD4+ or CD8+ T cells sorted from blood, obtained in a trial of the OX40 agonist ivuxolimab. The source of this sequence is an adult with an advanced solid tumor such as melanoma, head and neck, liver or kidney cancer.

This CDR3 reads CASSVGPAPNTGELFF. The CDR3 DNA reads as TGTGCCAGCAGCGTAGGCCCAGCGCCGAACACCGGGGAGCTGTTTTTT. The chain uses TRBV9 and TRBJ2-2; no firm D call. Germline V gene data show CDR1 as SGDLS and CDR2 as YYNGEE. This CDR3 has 16 residues. V lost 0 bases and J 0 bases, leaving 9 bases between the germline ends.